What follows describes a single TCR beta chain. What it binds is not known. The table came from immunoSEQ multiplex PCR; TCRdb's copy has only in-frame clones and leaves some out. The data contain around 110,000 clones, 85% to 95% of them seen just once; the ten biggest clones take up approximately 1.2%. This specimen belongs to a study of OX40 agonist ivuxolimab in advanced cancers. In the study overall: Around 40% of patients had received prior checkpoint inhibitor therapy. Study results and caveats: Partial responders at 0.1-3.0 mg/kg showed near-lowest clonal expansion. The average count of expanded clones was higher among CD8+ T cells than among CD4+.

The germline CDR1 and CDR2 sequences are SGHRS and YFSETQ. Trimming pared 0 bases from V and 5 bases from J, leaving 20 bases between. There are 17 residues in the CDR3. The genes are TRBV5-1 and TRBJ2-5, with D uncertain. The clonotype originates from an adult with an advanced solid tumor such as melanoma, head and neck, liver or kidney cancer. The sequences come from CD4+ or CD8+ T cells sorted from blood, collected in a trial of the OX40 agonist ivuxolimab. The CDR3 DNA reads as TGCGCCAGCAGCTTGGCCCCTTCGACAAGAGGTGGTGAGACCCAGTACTTC. Its protein product is CASSLAPSTRGGETQYF.